Presented here are 13 T cell receptor beta chains from one specimen sequenced in a study of blood T cell repertoires in COVID-19. Data came from immunoSEQ multiplex PCR; TCRdb stores just in-frame clones and leaves some out. The sample carries roughly 330,000 clones, approximately 89% recorded once. The sample was PBMCs or T cells enriched from blood (not recorded which). The source is a man aged 25-45 years who had recovered from COVID-19.

This clone came up once. The CDR3 sequence: CASSRQGSNQPQHF. CDR3 DNA: TGCGCCAGCAGCCGACAGGGCAGTAATCAGCCCCAGCATTTT. The V gene is TRBV4-1, the J gene TRBJ1-5, with TRBD1 matching over 7 bases. After removal of 4 bases from V and 4 bases from J, the junction contained 4 bases not matched to a gene. CDR1 is MGHRA, CDR2 YSYEKL, per germline. This CDR3 comprises 14 residues.

The chain couples TRBV7-3 to TRBJ2-2, with D possibly being TRBD1 (7 bases). Germline CDR1 and CDR2: SGHTA and FQGTGA. The CDR3 is made up of 15 amino acids. V was pared by 5 bases and J by 7 bases, with 17 bases between. The CDR3 here is CASSISGTAGGELFF. Here the CDR3 DNA reads TGTGCCAGCAGCATTTCCGGGACAGCGGGCGGGGAGCTGTTTTTT.

The chain joins TRBV28 to TRBJ1-6; the match to TRBD1 covers 9 bases. In germline, CDR1 is MDHEN, CDR2 SYDVKM. This CDR3 region has 14 residues. The junction had 0 bases not matched to a gene; V was cut back by 4 bases and J by 5 bases. In DNA form, the CDR3 reads TGTGCCAGCAGTTGGACAGGGGATAATTCACCCCTCCACTTT. Its protein is CASSWTGDNSPLHF. Full variable domain (rest looked up from reference TRBV28 and TRBJ1-6): DVKVTQSSRYLVKRTGEKVFLECVQDMDHENMFWYRQDPGLGLRLIYFSYDVKMKEKGDIPEGYSVSREKKERFSLILESASTNQTSMYLCASSWTGDNSPLHFGNGTRLTVT.

This clone was detected only a few times. The V gene is TRBV10-3, the J gene TRBJ1-1; 8 nucleotides agree with TRBD1. This CDR3 contains 14 residues. Germline CDR1 reads ENHRY; CDR2 reads SYGVKD. The J segment lost 1 base and the V segment lost 6 bases, leaving 4 bases of the junction unmatched. DNA for the CDR3: TGTGCCATCAGAGAGACAGGGGCGAACACTGAAGCTTTCTTT. It encodes CAIRETGANTEAFF.

This clone was observed a single time. The chain carries TRBV7-9 and TRBJ2-2; D may be TRBD1 (5 bases). V was shortened by 2 bases and J by 0 bases, with 16 bases between the two germline ends. CDR3 size: 18 residues. The germline CDR1 and CDR2 sequences are SEHNR and FQNEAQ (reference sequence). The CDR3 region has the DNA TGTGCCAGCAGCTTATGGACAAACCCATATTCGAACACCGGGGAGCTGTTTTTT. It codes for CASSLWTNPYSNTGELFF.

The chain is built from TRBV28 and TRBJ1-4; perhaps TRBD1 as D (5 bases). Germline CDR1 reads MDHEN; CDR2 reads SYDVKM. The CDR3 sequence is 14 residues long. V lost 2 bases to trimming and J lost 8 bases, with 12 bases between them. The CDR3 DNA follows: TGTGCCAGCAGTTTACTCAGGGTTCGGGAAAAACTGTTTTTT. Amino acid sequence: CASSLLRVREKLFF.

The chain recombines TRBV6-1 with TRBJ1-1, with TRBD1 identical over 8 bases. The CDR3 has 13 residues. Germline CDR1 is MNHNS and CDR2 is SASEGT. The V gene end was trimmed by 0 bases and the J gene end by 11 bases; junction bases not matched to a gene: 5. CDR3 amino acids: CASSEAGTGRAFF. DNA of the CDR3: TGTGCCAGCAGTGAAGCAGGGACAGGTCGGGCTTTCTTT.

This chain connects TRBV5-1 to TRBJ2-1, with a tentative D call TRBD2 (5 bases). The CDR3 consists of 15 residues. Trimming stripped 0 bases from V and 5 bases from J, with 12 bases between. The germline gives CDR1 SGHRS, CDR2 YFSETQ. The CDR3 bases are TGCGCCAGCAGCTTGGTTCCGGGAACGAACAATGAGCAGTTCTTC. Translated: CASSLVPGTNNEQFF.

The rearrangement uses TRBV9 and TRBJ2-2; possibly TRBD1 for D (6 bases). V was clipped by 9 bases and J by 6 bases, with 21 bases between them. The germline V gene has CDR1 SGDLS and CDR2 YYNGEE. This CDR3 spans 15 amino acids. CDR3 in DNA: TGTGCCACCCACTTGTACACAGGGCTCGCCGGGGAGCTGTTTTTT. Translated: CATHLYTGLAGELFF.

The chain couples TRBV9 to TRBJ2-7, with D perhaps TRBD1 (5 bases). Trimming took 3 bases from V and 2 from J, leaving 21 bases between them. Looked up from germline, CDR1 is SGDLS and CDR2 is YYNGEE. The CDR3 loop spans 17 amino acids. CDR3 protein: CASSANPRAGPTYEQYF. CDR3 sequence (DNA): TGTGCCAGCAGCGCCAACCCCCGGGCAGGGCCTACCTACGAGCAGTACTTC. Based on the CDR3 plus reference TRBV9 and TRBJ2-7, the full variable domain is DSGVTQTPKHLITATGQRVTLRCSPRSGDLSVYWYQQSLDQGLQFLIQYYNGEERAKGNILERFSAQQFPDLHSELNLSSLELGDSALYFCASSANPRAGPTYEQYFGPGTRLTVT.

V usage is TRBV7-2 and J usage is TRBJ1-1; the D gene is possibly TRBD1 (6 bases). Per germline, CDR1 SGHTA and CDR2 FQGNSA. Trimming took off 4 bases at V and 4 bases at J, with 13 bases between the two ends. The CDR3 consists of 14 residues. As DNA, the CDR3 is TGTGCCAGCAGCTCCTGGGGAGGGGGCACTGAAGCTTTCTTT. Translated: CASSSWGGGTEAFF.

This chain connects TRBV2 to TRBJ2-6; D gene uncertain. CDR3 length equals 14 residues. The V gene lost 9 bases and the J gene lost 0 bases, with 9 bases spanning the gap. Germline V gives CDR1 SNHLY, CDR2 FYNNEI. The CDR3 sequence: CARKRHSGANVLTF. CDR3 in DNA: TGTGCCAGAAAAAGACACTCTGGGGCCAACGTCCTGACTTTC.

This clone was seen repeatedly, ten times or more. The chain uses TRBV18 and TRBJ1-4, with a weak D call TRBD1 (5 bases). CDR3 length equals 16 residues. Germline values: CDR1 KGHSH, CDR2 LQKENI. V lost 0 bases, J lost 7 bases, and 15 bases lay in between. The CDR3 region has the DNA TGTGCCAGCTCACCACCCAGCACAGGCGGTGGTGAAAAACTGTTTTTT. It is translated as CASSPPSTGGGEKLFF.